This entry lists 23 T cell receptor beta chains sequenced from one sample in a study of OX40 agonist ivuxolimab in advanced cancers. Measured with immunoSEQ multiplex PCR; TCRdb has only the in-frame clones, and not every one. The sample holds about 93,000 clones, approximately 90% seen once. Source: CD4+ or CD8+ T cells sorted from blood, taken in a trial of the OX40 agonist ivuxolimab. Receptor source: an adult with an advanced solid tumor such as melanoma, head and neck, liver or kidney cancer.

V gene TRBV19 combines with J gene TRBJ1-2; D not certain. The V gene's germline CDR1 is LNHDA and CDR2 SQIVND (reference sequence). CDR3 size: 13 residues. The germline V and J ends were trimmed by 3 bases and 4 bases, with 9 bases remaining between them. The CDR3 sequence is CASSMRDTYGYTF. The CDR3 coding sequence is TGTGCCAGTAGTATGAGGGATACCTATGGCTACACCTTC.

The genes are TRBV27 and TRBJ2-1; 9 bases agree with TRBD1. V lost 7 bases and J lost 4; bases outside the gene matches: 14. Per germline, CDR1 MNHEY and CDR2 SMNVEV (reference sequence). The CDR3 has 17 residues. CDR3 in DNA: TGTGCCAGCATGGCGGTATTCGGGACAGGGACATACAATGAGCAGTTCTTC. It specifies CASMAVFGTGTYNEQFF.

The CDR3 region is CVMRKKPCDEQFF. The DNA of the CDR3 is TGTGTAATGAGGAAAAAGCCCTGCGATGAGCAGTTCTTC. The rearrangement uses TRBV12-1 and TRBJ2-1; the listed D gene, TRBD2, was not tested against the DNA. TRBV12-1 is tagged as a pseudogene. The CDR3 has 13 residues.

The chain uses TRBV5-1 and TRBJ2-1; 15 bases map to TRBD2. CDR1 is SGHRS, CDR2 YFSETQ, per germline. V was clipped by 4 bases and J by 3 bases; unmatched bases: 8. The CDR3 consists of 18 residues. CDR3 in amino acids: CASSRGLAGGLYYNEQFF. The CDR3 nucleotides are TGCGCCAGCAGCCGAGGACTAGCGGGGGGGCTTTACTACAATGAGCAGTTCTTC.

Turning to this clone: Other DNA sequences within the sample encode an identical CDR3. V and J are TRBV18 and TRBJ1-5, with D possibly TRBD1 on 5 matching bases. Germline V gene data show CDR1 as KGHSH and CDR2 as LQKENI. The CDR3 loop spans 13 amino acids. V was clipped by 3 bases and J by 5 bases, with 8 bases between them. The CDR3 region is CASSPDRDQPQHF. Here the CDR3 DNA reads TGTGCCAGCTCACCCGACAGAGATCAGCCCCAGCATTTT.

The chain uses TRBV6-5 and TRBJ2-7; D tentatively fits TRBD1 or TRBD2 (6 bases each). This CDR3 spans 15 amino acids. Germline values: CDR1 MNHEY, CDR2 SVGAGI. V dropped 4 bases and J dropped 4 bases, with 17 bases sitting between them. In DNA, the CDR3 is TGTGCCAGCAGTTCCACCGGGGGCAGGGCGTACGAGCAGTACTTC. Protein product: CASSSTGGRAYEQYF.

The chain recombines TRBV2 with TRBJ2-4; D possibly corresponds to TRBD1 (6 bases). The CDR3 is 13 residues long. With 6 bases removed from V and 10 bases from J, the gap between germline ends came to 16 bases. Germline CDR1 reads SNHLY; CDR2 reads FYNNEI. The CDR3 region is CASSPVGASIQYF. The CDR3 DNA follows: TGTGCCAGCAGCCCGGTGGGGGCATCAATTCAGTACTTC.

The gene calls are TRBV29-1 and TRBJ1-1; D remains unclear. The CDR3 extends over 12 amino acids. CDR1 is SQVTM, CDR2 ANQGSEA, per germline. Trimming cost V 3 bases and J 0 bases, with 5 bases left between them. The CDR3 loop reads CSVEGLNTEAFF. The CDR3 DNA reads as TGCAGCGTTGAGGGCCTGAACACTGAAGCTTTCTTT. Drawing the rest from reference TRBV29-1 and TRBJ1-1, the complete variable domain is SAVISQKPSRDICQRGTSLTIQCQVDSQVTMMFWYRQQPGQSLTLIATANQGSEATYESGFVIDKFPISRPNLTFSTLTVSNMSPEDSSIYLCSVEGLNTEAFFGQGTRLTVV.

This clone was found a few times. The CDR3, as DNA: TGTGCCAGCAGCATAATGGGGGAGCAGTACTTC. Its translation is CASSIMGEQYF. The chain carries TRBV7-9 and TRBJ2-7; D remains ambiguous. This CDR3 comprises 11 residues. The germline V and J ends were trimmed by 5 bases and 7 bases, with 9 bases remaining between them. Per germline, CDR1 SEHNR and CDR2 FQNEAQ (reference sequence). The variable domain in full, with the rest retrieved from reference TRBV7-9 and TRBJ2-7, is DTGVSQNPRHKITKRGQNVTFRCDPISEHNRLYWYRQTLGQGPEFLTYFQNEAQLEKSRLLSDRFSAERPKGSFSTLEIQRTEQGDSAMYLCASSIMGEQYFGPGTRLTVT.

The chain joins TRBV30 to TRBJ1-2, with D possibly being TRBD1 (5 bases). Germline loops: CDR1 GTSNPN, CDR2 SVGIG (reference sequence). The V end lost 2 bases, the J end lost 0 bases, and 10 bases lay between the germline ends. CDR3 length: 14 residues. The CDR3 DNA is TGTGCCTGGAGTTGGGGCAGACCTAACTATGGCTACACCTTC. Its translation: CAWSWGRPNYGYTF. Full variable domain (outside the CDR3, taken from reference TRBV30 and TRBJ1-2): SQTIHQWPATLVQPVGSPLSLECTVEGTSNPNLYWYRQAAGRGLQLLFYSVGIGQISSEVPQNLSASRPQDRQFILSSKKLLLSDSGFYLCAWSWGRPNYGYTFGSGTRLTVV.

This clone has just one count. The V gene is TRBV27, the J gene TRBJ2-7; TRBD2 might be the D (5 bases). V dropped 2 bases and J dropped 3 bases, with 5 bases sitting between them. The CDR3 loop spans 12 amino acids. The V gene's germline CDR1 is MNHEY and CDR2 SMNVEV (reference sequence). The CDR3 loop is CASSLRGYEQYF. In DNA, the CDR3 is TGTGCCAGCAGTTTACGGGGCTACGAGCAGTACTTC.

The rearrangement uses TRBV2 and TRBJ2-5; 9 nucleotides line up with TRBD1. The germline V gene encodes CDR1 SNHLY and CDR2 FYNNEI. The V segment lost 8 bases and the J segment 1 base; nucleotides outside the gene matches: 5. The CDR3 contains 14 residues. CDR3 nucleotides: TGTGCCAGCTCGCGACAGGGGGGCCAAGAGACCCAGTACTTC. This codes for CASSRQGGQETQYF. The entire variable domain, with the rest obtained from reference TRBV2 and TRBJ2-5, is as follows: EPEVTQTPSHQVTQMGQEVILRCVPISNHLYFYWYRQILGQKVEFLVSFYNNEISEKSEIFDDQFSVERPDGSNFTLKIRSTKLEDSAMYFCASSRQGGQETQYFGPGTRLLVL.

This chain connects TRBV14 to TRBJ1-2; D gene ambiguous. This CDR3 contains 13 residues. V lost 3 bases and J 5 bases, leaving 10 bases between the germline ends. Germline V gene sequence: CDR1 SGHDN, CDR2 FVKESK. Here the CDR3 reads CASSQESGYGYTF. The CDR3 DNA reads TGTGCCAGCAGCCAGGAATCCGGGTATGGCTACACCTTC.

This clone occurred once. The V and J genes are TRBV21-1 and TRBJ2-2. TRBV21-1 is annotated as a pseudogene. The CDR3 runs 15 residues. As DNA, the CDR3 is TGTGCCAGTCCTTTACGGGCAAAAATCACCGGGGAGCTGTTTTTT. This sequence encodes CASPLRAKITGELFF.

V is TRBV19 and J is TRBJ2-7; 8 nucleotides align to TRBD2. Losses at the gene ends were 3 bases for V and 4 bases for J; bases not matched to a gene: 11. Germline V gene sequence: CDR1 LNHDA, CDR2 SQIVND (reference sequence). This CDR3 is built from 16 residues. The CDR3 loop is CASSIFGGGTQYEQYF. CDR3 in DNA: TGTGCCAGTAGTATCTTCGGCGGGGGGACCCAATACGAGCAGTACTTC.

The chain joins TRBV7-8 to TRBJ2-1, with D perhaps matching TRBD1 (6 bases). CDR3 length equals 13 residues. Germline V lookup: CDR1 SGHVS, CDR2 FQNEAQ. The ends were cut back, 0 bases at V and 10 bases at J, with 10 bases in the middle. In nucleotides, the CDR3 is TGTGCCAGCAGCTTAGCACAGGGCAGGGAGCAGTTCTTC. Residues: CASSLAQGREQFF.

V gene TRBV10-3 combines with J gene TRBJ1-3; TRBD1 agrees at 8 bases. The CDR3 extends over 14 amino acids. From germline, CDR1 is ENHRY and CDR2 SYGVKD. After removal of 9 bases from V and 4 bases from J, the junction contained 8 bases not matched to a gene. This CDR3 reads CAIGTGGNGNTIYF. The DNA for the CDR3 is TGTGCCATTGGGACAGGCGGGAACGGAAACACCATATATTTT.

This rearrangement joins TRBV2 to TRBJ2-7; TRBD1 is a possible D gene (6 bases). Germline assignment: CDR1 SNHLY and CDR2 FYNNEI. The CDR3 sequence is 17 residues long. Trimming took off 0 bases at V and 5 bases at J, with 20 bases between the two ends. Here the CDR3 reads CASSEAWGHDGVHEQYF. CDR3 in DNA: TGTGCCAGCAGTGAAGCCTGGGGGCACGATGGAGTCCACGAGCAGTACTTC. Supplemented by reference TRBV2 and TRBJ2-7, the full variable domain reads EPEVTQTPSHQVTQMGQEVILRCVPISNHLYFYWYRQILGQKVEFLVSFYNNEISEKSEIFDDQFSVERPDGSNFTLKIRSTKLEDSAMYFCASSEAWGHDGVHEQYFGPGTRLTVT.

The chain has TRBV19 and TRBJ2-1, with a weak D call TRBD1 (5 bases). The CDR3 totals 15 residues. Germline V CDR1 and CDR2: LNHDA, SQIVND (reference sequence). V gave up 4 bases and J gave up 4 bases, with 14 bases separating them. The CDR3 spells CASSKRQPGYNEQFF. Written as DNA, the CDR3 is TGTGCCAGTAGTAAAAGACAGCCAGGGTACAATGAGCAGTTCTTC.

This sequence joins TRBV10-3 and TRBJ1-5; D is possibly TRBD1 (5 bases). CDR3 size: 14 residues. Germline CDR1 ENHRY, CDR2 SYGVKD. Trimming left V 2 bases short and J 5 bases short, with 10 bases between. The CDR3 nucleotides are TGTGCCATCAGTGAGGGACAAGGAGATCAGCCCCAGCATTTT. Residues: CAISEGQGDQPQHF.

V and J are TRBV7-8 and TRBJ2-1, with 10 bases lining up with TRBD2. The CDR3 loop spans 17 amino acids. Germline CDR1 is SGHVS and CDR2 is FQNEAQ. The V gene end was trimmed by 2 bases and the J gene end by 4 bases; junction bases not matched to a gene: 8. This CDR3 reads CASSLLVAGGAYNEQFF. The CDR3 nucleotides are TGTGCCAGCAGCTTACTCGTAGCGGGGGGTGCATACAATGAGCAGTTCTTC.

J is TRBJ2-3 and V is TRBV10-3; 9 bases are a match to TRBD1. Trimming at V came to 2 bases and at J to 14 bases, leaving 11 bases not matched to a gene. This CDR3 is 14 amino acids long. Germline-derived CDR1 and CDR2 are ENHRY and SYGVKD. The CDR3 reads CAISEGRDRVLGYF. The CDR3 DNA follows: TGTGCCATCAGTGAGGGCCGGGACAGGGTTTTGGGGTATTTT.

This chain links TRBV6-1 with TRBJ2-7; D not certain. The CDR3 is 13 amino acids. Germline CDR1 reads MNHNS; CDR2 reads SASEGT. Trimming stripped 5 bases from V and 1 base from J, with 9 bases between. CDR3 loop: CASSIDVSYEQYF. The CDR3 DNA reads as TGTGCCAGCAGTATTGACGTGTCCTACGAGCAGTACTTC.